A single sample gave rise to the 22 T cell receptor beta chains below, sequenced in a study of T cells after posttransplantation cyclophosphamide. Sequencing was performed with immunoSEQ multiplex PCR; in TCRdb, only in-frame clones are kept and a portion is missing. Found here are roughly 11,000 clones, 75% to 85% of them singletons; the top ten hold 3.7%. Methotrexate plus calcineurin inhibitor accompanied controls' myeloablative marrow transplants; sampling was 1 year later. This specimen was PBMCs, taken 350 to 400 days after allogeneic stem cell transplant with calcineurin inhibitor and methotrexate. All receptors come from a young adult male patient who received an allogeneic stem cell transplant from an unrelated donor, was CMV-positive, and had acute GVHD only. These T cells may partly come from the graft donor.

The chain couples TRBV27 to TRBJ1-4; weak D call: TRBD1 (5 bases). Deletions cut 2 bases from V and 4 bases from J, with 5 bases between. The CDR3 covers 13 residues. Germline V gives CDR1 MNHEY, CDR2 SMNVEV (reference sequence). CDR3 region: CASSLQGNEKLFF. The DNA for the CDR3 is TGTGCCAGCAGTTTACAGGGTAATGAAAAACTGTTTTTT.

This chain joins TRBV7-6 and TRBJ2-5, with 8 bases aligning to TRBD1. There are 15 residues in the CDR3. With 3 bases clipped from V and 2 bases from J, the junction kept 5 bases outside the gene matches. In germline, CDR1 is SGHVS, CDR2 FNYEAQ. The CDR3: CASSFGGQAQETQYF. Written as DNA, the CDR3 is TGTGCCAGCAGCTTCGGGGGACAGGCGCAAGAGACCCAGTACTTC.

This rearrangement joins TRBV6-5 to TRBJ1-2; possible D gene TRBD1, 6 bases. The CDR3 is 15 residues long. CDR1 is MNHEY and CDR2 is SVGAGI in the germline V gene. V lost 7 bases, J lost 2 bases, and 17 bases lay in between. DNA of the CDR3: TGTGCCAGCAATATGCGGGCAGGGGCGAACTATGGCTACACCTTC. Translating it yields CASNMRAGANYGYTF.

This clone has only one observation. The chain couples TRBV10-3 to TRBJ2-5; 10 bases are a match to TRBD1. This CDR3 spans 16 amino acids. The trim removed 3 bases at V and 2 bases at J, leaving 6 bases unmatched. The germline CDR1 and CDR2 sequences are ENHRY and SYGVKD. In DNA, the CDR3 is TGTGCCATCAGTGATAGGGACAGGGGTCGTCAAGAGACCCAGTACTTC. Translated: CAISDRDRGRQETQYF.

This clone was counted a few times. This chain connects TRBV19 to TRBJ2-1; TRBD2 agrees at 7 bases. From germline, CDR1 is LNHDA and CDR2 SQIVND (reference sequence). V was clipped by 0 bases and J by 1 base; unmatched bases: 6. This CDR3 region has 17 residues. CDR3 loop: CASSIDLASGSYNEQFF. The CDR3 region has the DNA TGTGCCAGTAGTATAGATCTCGCTAGCGGATCCTACAATGAGCAGTTCTTC.

This clone showed up just once. The genes are TRBV4-1 and TRBJ1-1; D gene ambiguous. The V gene's germline CDR1 is MGHRA and CDR2 YSYEKL. V was clipped by 0 bases and J by 5 bases, with 4 bases between them. This CDR3 spans 12 amino acids. The CDR3 region has the DNA TGCGCCAGCAGCCAAGATCGTACTGAAGCTTTCTTT. Translation gives CASSQDRTEAFF.

The genes are TRBV7-9 and TRBJ2-1; possibly TRBD1 for D (6 bases). The CDR3 extends over 16 amino acids. V was pared by 5 bases and J by 9 bases, with 23 bases between. Germline CDR1 is SEHNR and CDR2 is FQNEAQ (reference sequence). The CDR3 here is CASSPRRAQGFSEQFF. The CDR3 nucleotides are TGTGCCAGCAGCCCACGCCGGGCACAGGGTTTCTCTGAGCAGTTCTTC.

The chain joins TRBV29-1 to TRBJ1-1; the D is unclear. The CDR3 consists of 12 residues. Trimming pared 5 bases from V and 5 bases from J, leaving 12 bases between. In germline, CDR1 is SQVTM, CDR2 ANQGSEA. The CDR3 nucleotides read TGCAGCGTTTTCCAGACTCCTACTGAAGCTTTCTTT. It specifies CSVFQTPTEAFF.

This clone was counted a single time. The chain uses TRBV25-1 and TRBJ2-1; possible D gene TRBD1, 5 bases. The CDR3 length is 16 residues. V lost 4 bases and J lost 0, with 13 bases in between. Germline lookup yields CDR1 MGHDK and CDR2 SYGVNS. This CDR3 is CASSAAGSRSYNEQFF. CDR3 bases: TGTGCCAGCAGTGCGGCAGGGTCACGCTCCTACAATGAGCAGTTCTTC.

The V gene is TRBV29-1, the J gene TRBJ1-2, with 8 bases identical to TRBD1. Germline-derived CDR1 and CDR2 are SQVTM and ANQGSEA. With V trimmed by 7 bases and J by 5 bases, 6 bases remained unmatched. CDR3 size: 12 residues. The CDR3 nucleotides read TGCAGCGCGTCACAGGGGGAATATGGCTACACCTTC. Translation gives CSASQGEYGYTF. The entire variable domain, with the rest obtained from reference TRBV29-1 and TRBJ1-2, is as follows: SAVISQKPSRDICQRGTSLTIQCQVDSQVTMMFWYRQQPGQSLTLIATANQGSEATYESGFVIDKFPISRPNLTFSTLTVSNMSPEDSSIYLCSASQGEYGYTFGSGTRLTVV.

V gene TRBV25-1 combines with J gene TRBJ2-3; tentative D call: TRBD2 (5 bases). The length of the CDR3 is 15 residues. V was trimmed by 2 bases and J by 5 bases, leaving 14 bases between them. Germline CDR1 MGHDK, CDR2 SYGVNS. CDR3 sequence (DNA): TGTGCCAGCAGTGAAGGTTCGGGGTCGGTAGATACGCAGTATTTT. It specifies CASSEGSGSVDTQYF.

This chain links TRBV6-5 with TRBJ2-1; 14 bases fit TRBD2. The CDR3 totals 16 residues. Losses at the gene ends were 4 bases for V and 8 bases for J; bases not matched to a gene: 7. The V gene's germline CDR1 is MNHEY and CDR2 SVGAGI. The CDR3, as DNA: TGTGCCAGCAGTTCCGGGACTAGCGGGAGCAGGGATGAGCAGTTCTTC. This sequence encodes CASSSGTSGSRDEQFF.

This chain connects TRBV5-1 to TRBJ2-3, with D unclear. Germline assignment: CDR1 SGHRS and CDR2 YFSETQ. V lost 1 base to trimming and J lost 3 bases, with 3 bases between them. This CDR3 contains 12 residues. CDR3 sequence reads: CASSLLTDTQYF. The CDR3, as DNA: TGCGCCAGCAGCTTGTTAACAGATACGCAGTATTTT.

The rearrangement joins TRBV5-1 to TRBJ2-7; weak D call: TRBD1 (6 bases). This CDR3 spans 13 amino acids. V was cut by 3 bases and J by 2 bases, with 9 bases left in between. CDR1 is SGHRS and CDR2 is YFSETQ in the germline V gene. The CDR3 sequence is CASSYGQTYEQYF. CDR3 DNA: TGCGCCAGCAGCTACGGACAGACCTACGAGCAGTACTTC.

V is TRBV11-2 and J is TRBJ1-6; D remains unclear. Germline CDR1 SGHAT, CDR2 FQNNGV. The V and J ends lost 5 bases and 6 bases respectively, with 14 bases between them. The CDR3 runs 15 residues. CDR3 nucleotide sequence: TGTGCCAGCAGCAGATCCCAGACTTCTAATTCACCCCTCCACTTT. Its translation is CASSRSQTSNSPLHF.

This chain links TRBV10-3 with TRBJ1-1, with 7 bases aligning to TRBD1. From germline, CDR1 is ENHRY and CDR2 SYGVKD. The CDR3 runs 14 residues. The V gene end was trimmed by 5 bases and the J gene end by 0 bases; junction bases not matched to a gene: 3. CDR3 DNA sequence: TGTGCCATCAGTTATACAGGGGTGAACACTGAAGCTTTCTTT. Translation gives CAISYTGVNTEAFF.

The genes are TRBV5-1 and TRBJ2-5; 7 positions match TRBD2. Germline CDR1 is SGHRS and CDR2 is YFSETQ. V shed 0 bases and J 3 bases; nucleotides not matched to a gene: 5. The CDR3 runs 15 residues. CDR3 amino acids: CASSLGASGKETQYF. The DNA of the CDR3 is TGCGCCAGCAGCTTGGGGGCTAGCGGAAAAGAGACCCAGTACTTC.

The chain is built from TRBV7-8 and TRBJ1-2; no firm D call. CDR1 and CDR2 from the germline V gene are SGHVS and FQNEAQ. The CDR3 is 14 amino acids. Trimming took 1 base from V and 7 from J, leaving 13 bases between them. CDR3 sequence: CASSLDLTEAGYTF. The CDR3 DNA reads as TGTGCCAGCAGCTTAGATCTTACCGAGGCTGGCTACACCTTC.

This clone has only a few counts. The J gene is TRBJ2-7, the V gene TRBV19; the match to TRBD2 covers 10 bases. The CDR3 contains 16 residues. Trimming took 2 bases from V and 6 from J; bases not matched to a gene: 10. CDR1 is LNHDA, CDR2 SQIVND, per germline (reference sequence). The chain's CDR3 is CASSISAGGLRAEQYF. CDR3 coding DNA: TGTGCCAGTAGTATATCAGCGGGGGGGCTACGGGCCGAGCAGTACTTC.

This clone occurred a few times. This chain uses TRBV7-2 with TRBJ2-7; possibly TRBD1 for D (6 bases). The CDR3 is made up of 18 amino acids. The V gene lost 2 bases and the J gene lost 2 bases, with 22 bases spanning the gap. In germline, CDR1 is SGHTA, CDR2 FQGNSA. CDR3 DNA sequence: TGTGCCAGCAGCTTACTCCCCGGTTCGTCGCGGACAGCCTACGAGCAGTACTTC. This gives the protein CASSLLPGSSRTAYEQYF.

The chain combines TRBV6-5 with TRBJ1-5; perhaps TRBD1 as D (5 bases). The V gene lost 0 bases and the J gene lost 0 bases, with 9 bases spanning the gap. The CDR3 has 16 amino acids. Germline V gene sequence: CDR1 MNHEY, CDR2 SVGAGI. CDR3 nucleotides: TGTGCCAGCAGTTACTCAGGGGCAGATAGCAATCAGCCCCAGCATTTT. Encoded protein: CASSYSGADSNQPQHF.

The chain joins TRBV19 to TRBJ1-1; no reliable D call. The CDR3 is made up of 14 amino acids. Trimming removed 2 bases from V and 1 base from J, with 8 bases in between. The V gene's germline CDR1 is LNHDA and CDR2 SQIVND (reference sequence). CDR3 loop: CASSIKSRNTEAFF. The CDR3 DNA follows: TGTGCCAGTAGTATAAAGAGTCGGAACACTGAAGCTTTCTTT.